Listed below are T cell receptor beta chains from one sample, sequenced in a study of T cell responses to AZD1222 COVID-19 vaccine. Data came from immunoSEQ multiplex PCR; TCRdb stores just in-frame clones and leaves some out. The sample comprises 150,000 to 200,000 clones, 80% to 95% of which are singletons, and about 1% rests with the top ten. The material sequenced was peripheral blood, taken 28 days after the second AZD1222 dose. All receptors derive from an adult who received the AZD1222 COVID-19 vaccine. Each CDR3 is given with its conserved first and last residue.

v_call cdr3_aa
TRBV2 CASRSGGAAQETQYF
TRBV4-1 CASSQDETGGGKLFF
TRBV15 CATSRRDRGLFEKLFF
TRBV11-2 CASSFRTDPYNEQFF
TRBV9 CASSVEGDEQYF
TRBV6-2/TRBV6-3 CASSPPDRPSLEQYF
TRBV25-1 CASSESRGTGSPLHF
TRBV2 CATSGTTIYEQYF
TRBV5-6 CASSLGFGEKLFF
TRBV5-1 CASRPAGGGTDTQYF
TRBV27 CASSLKGSANTEAFF
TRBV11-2 CASSFDTGVNEQFF
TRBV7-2 CASSASAQVLIGNTEAFF
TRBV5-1 CASSTSGTDTQYF